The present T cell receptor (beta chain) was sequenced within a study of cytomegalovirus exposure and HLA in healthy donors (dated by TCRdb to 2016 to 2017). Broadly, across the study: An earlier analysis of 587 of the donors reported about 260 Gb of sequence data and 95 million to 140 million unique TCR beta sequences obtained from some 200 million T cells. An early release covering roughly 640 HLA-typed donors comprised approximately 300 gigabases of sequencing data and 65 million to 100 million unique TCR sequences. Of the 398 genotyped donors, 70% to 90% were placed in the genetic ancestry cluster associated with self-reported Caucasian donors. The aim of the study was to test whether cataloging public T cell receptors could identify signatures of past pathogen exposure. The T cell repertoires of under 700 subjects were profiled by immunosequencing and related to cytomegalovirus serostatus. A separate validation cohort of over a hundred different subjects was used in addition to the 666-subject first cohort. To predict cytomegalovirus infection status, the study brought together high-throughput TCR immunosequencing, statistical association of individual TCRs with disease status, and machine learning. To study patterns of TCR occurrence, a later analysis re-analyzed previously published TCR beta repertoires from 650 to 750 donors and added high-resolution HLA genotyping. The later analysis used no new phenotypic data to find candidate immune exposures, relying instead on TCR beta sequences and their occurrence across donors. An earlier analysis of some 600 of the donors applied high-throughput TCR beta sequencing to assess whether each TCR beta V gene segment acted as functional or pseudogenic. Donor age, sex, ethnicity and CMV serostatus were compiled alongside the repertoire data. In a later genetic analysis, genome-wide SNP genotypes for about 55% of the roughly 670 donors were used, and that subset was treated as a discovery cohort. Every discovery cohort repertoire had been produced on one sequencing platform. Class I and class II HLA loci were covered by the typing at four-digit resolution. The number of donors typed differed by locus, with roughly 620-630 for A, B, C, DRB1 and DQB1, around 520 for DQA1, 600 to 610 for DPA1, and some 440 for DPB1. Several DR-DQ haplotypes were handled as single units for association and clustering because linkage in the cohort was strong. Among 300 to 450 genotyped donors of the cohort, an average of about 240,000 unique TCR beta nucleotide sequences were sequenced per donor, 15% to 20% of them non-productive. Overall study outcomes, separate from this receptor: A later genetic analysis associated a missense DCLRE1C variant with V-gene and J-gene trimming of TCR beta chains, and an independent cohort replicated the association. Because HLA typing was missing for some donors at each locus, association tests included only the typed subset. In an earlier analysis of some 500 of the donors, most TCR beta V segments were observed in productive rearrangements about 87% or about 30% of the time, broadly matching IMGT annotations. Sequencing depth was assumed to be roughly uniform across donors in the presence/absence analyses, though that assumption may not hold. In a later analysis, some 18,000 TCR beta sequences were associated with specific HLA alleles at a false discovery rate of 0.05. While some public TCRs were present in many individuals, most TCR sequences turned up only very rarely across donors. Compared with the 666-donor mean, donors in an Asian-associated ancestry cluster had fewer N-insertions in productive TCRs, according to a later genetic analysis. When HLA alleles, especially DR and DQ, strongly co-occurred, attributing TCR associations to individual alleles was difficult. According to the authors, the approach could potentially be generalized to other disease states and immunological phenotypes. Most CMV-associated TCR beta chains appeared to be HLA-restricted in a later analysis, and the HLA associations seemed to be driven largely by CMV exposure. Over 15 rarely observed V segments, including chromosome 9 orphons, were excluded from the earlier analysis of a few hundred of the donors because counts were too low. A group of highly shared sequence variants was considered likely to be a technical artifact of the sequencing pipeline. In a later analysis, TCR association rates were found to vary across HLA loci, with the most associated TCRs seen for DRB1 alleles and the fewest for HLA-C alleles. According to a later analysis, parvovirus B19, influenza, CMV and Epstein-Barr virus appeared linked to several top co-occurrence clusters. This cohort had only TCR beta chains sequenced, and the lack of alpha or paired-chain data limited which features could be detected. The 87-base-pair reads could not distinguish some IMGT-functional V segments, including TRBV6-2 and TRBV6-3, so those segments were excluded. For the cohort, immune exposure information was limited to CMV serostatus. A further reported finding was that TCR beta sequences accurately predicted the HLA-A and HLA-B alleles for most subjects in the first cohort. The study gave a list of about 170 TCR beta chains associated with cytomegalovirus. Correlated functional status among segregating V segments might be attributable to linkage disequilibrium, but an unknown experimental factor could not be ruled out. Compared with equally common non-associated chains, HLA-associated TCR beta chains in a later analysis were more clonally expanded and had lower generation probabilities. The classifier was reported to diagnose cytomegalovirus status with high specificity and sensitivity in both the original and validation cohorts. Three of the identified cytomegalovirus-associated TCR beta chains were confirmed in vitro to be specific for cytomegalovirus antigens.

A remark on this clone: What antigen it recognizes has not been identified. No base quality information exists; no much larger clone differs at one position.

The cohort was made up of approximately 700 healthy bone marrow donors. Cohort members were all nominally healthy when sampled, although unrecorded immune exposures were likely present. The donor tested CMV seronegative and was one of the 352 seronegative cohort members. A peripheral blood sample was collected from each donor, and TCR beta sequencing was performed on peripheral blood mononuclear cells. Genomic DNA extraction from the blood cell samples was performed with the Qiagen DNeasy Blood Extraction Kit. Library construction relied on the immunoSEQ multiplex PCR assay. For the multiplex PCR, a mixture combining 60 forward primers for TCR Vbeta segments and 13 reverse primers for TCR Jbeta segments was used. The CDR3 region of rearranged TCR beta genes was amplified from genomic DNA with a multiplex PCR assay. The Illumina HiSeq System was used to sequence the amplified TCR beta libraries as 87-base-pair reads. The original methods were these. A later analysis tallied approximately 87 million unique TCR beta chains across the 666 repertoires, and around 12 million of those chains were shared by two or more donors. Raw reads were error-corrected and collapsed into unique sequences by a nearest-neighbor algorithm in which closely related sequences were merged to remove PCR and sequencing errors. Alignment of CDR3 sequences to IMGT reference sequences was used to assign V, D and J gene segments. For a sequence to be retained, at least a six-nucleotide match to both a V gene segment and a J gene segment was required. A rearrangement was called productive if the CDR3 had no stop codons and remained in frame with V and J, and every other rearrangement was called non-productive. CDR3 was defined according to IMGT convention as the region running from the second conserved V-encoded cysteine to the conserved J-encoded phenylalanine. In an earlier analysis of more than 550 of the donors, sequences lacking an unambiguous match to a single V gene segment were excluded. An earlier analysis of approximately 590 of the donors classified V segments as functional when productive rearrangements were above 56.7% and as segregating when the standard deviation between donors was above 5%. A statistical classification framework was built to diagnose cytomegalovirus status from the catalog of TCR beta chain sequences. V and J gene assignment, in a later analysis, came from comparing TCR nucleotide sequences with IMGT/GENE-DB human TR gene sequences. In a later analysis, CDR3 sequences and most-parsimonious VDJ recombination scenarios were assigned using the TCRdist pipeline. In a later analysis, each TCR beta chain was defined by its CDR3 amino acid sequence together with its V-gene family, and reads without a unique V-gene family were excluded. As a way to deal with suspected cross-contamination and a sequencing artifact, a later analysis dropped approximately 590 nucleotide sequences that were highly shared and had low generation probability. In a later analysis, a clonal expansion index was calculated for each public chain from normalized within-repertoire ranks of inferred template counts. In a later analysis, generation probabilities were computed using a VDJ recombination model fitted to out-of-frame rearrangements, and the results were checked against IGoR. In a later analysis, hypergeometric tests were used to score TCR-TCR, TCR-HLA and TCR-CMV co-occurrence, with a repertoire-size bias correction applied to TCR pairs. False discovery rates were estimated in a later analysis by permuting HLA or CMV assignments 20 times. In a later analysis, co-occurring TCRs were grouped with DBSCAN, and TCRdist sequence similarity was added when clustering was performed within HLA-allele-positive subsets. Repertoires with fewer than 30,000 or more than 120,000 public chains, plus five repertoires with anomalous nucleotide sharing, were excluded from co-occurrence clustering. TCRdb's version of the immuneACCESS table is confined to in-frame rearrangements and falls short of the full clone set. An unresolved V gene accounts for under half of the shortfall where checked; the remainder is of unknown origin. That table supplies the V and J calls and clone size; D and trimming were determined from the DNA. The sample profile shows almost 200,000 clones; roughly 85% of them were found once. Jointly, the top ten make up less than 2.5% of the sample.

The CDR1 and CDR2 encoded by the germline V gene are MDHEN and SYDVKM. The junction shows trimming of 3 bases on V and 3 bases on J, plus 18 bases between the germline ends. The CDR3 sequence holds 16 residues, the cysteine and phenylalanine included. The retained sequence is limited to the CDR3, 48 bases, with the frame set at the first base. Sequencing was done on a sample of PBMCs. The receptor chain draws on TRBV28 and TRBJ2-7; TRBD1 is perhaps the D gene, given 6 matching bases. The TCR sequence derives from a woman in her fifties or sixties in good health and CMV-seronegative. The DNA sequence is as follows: TGTGCCAGCAGTTTTTCGAGGGGGTCAGTAATCTACGAGCAGTACTTC. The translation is CASSFSRGSVIYEQYF.